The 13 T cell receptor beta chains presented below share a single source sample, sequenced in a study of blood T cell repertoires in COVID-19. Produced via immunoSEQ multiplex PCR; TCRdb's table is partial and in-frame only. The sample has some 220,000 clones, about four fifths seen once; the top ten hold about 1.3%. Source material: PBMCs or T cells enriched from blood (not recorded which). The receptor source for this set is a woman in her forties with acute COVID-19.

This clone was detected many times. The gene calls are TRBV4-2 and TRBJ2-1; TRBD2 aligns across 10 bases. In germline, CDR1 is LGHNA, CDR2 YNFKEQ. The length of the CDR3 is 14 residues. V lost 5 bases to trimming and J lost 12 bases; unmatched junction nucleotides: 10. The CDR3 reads CASSAHLAGEVQFF. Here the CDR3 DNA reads TGTGCCAGCAGCGCTCACCTAGCGGGAGAAGTGCAGTTCTTC.

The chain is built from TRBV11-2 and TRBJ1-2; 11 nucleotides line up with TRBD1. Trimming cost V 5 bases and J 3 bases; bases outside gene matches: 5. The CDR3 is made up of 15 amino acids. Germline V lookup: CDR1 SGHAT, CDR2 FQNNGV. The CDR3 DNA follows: TGTGCCAGCAGCCGCCCGGGACAGGGGGACTATGGCTACACCTTC. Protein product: CASSRPGQGDYGYTF. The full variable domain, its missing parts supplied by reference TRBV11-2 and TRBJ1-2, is EAGVAQSPRYKIIEKRQSVAFWCNPISGHATLYWYQQILGQGPKLLIQFQNNGVVDDSQLPKDRFSAERLKGVDSTLKIQPAKLEDSAVYLCASSRPGQGDYGYTFGSGTRLTVV.

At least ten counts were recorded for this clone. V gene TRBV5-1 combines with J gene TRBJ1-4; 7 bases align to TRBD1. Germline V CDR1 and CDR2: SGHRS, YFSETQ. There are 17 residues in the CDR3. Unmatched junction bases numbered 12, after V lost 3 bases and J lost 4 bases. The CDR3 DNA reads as TGCGCCAGCAGCTCCGGACAGGAGGGGGGATTTAATGAAAAACTGTTTTTT. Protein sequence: CASSSGQEGGFNEKLFF.

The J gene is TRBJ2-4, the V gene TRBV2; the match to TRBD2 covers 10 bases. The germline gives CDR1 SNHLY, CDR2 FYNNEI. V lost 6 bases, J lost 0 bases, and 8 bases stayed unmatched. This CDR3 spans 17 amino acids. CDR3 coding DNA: TGTGCCAGCAGGCGGTCTAGCGGGGGATTAGCCAAAAACATTCAGTACTTC. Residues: CASRRSSGGLAKNIQYF.

DNA for the CDR3: TGTGCCCGAGCAGAGGCCGGGAACACTGAAGCTTTCTTT. Protein: CARAEAGNTEAFF. The rearrangement joins TRBV30 to TRBJ1-1, with D unclear. Between the trimmed V and J ends, which lost 8 bases and 1 base, there was a span of 14 bases. The CDR3 extends over 13 amino acids. Germline loops: CDR1 GTSNPN, CDR2 SVGIG (reference sequence).

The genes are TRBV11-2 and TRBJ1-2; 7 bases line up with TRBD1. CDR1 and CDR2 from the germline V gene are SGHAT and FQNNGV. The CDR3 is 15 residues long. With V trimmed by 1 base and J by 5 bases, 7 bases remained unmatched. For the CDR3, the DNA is TGTGCCAGCAGCTTAGCCGGACAGGCGAGGTATGGCTACACCTTC. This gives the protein CASSLAGQARYGYTF.

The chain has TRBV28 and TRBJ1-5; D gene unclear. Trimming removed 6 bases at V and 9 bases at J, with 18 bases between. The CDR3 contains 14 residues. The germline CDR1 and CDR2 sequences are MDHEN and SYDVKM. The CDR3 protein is CASRGSLRGLPQHF. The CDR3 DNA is TGTGCCAGCAGGGGCAGTTTAAGAGGGCTGCCCCAGCATTTT.

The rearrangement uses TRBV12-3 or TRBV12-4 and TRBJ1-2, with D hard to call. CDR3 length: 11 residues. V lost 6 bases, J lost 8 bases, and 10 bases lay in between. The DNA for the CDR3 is TGTGCCAGCAGGGAGGGAGGGGGCTACACCTTC. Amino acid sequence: CASREGGGYTF.

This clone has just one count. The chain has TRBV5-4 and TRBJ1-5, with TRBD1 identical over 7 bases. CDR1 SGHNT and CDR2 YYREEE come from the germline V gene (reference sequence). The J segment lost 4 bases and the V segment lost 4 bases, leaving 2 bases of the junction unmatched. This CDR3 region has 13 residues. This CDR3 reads CASSPDRNQPQHF. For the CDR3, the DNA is TGTGCCAGCAGCCCGGACAGGAATCAGCCCCAGCATTTT.

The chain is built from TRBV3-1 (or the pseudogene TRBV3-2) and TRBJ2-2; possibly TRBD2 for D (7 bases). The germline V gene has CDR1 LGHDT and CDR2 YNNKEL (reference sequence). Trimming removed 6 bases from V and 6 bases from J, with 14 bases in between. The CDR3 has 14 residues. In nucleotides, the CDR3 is TGTGCCAGCAGAATTCGAGGGGGGGCCGGGGAGCTGTTTTTT. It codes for CASRIRGGAGELFF.

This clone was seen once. This chain's CDR3 is CASSLQGSRLAFF. DNA for the CDR3: TGTGCCAGCAGCCTACAGGGGAGTCGATTGGCTTTCTTT. V gene TRBV6-5 combines with J gene TRBJ1-1, with 7 bases aligning to TRBD1. Germline-derived CDR1 and CDR2 are MNHEY and SVGAGI. Trimming cost V 6 bases and J 11 bases; bases outside gene matches: 12. This CDR3 has 13 residues.

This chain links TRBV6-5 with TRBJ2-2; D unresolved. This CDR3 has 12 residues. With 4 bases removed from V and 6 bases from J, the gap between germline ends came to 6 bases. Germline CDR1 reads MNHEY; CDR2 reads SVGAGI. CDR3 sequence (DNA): TGTGCCAGCAGTTTTCAGTCCGGGGAGCTGTTTTTT. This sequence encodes CASSFQSGELFF.

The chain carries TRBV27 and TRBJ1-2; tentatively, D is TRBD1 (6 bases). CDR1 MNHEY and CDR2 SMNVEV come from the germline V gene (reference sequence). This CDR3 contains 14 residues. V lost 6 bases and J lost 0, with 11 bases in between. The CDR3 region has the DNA TGTGCCAGCAGCACAAACAGGGCTAACTATGGCTACACCTTC. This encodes CASSTNRANYGYTF.